This T cell receptor (beta chain) comes out of a study of blood T cell repertoires in COVID-19. Study-level background: Donors in the United States, Italy and Spain gave samples during acute or convalescent COVID-19.

Original analysis: Quantification of nucleated cells was approximated via reference gene primer amplification. Method: immunoSEQ multiplex PCR; TCRdb's copy keeps in-frame clones and lacks some. D and trimming come from the DNA, and the V and J calls and clone size come from that table. The sample records 130,000 to 150,000 clones, about four fifths being singletons. CDR1 is ENHRY and CDR2 is SYGVKD in the germline V gene. The CDR3 extends over 14 amino acids. The V and J ends lost 8 bases and 2 bases respectively, with 16 bases between them. The origin of this receptor is a human donor with acute or convalescent COVID-19. The donor label of this sample is uncertain. Source material: peripheral blood. The gene calls are TRBV10-3 and TRBJ2-7; D possibly corresponds to TRBD2 (5 bases). The CDR3 reads CAIQAGGPPYEQYF. In nucleotides, the CDR3 is TGTGCCATCCAGGCGGGCGGACCCCCCTACGAGCAGTACTTC.